The clone carrying this T cell receptor (beta chain) was detected only once. This sample was included in a study of blood T cell repertoires in COVID-19. About the research overall: Samples representing acute and convalescent COVID-19 were sourced from the United States, Italy and Spain. The analysed material was cDNA or gDNA that came from T cells, B-cell-depleted T cells, or PBMCs.

Generated by immunoSEQ multiplex PCR, the TCRdb table keeps only in-frame clones and is missing some. The sample has 190,000 or so clones; roughly four fifths are singletons. The CDR3 is 16 residues long. Germline V gene lookup returns CDR1 MDHEN and CDR2 SYDVKM. Trimming shortened V by 5 bases and J by 0 bases, and 13 bases separated the two germline ends. The sequence came from a human donor with acute or convalescent COVID-19. The donor label of this sample is uncertain. The chain carries TRBV28 and TRBJ2-2; tentative D call: TRBD2 (6 bases). Sample: peripheral blood. Written as DNA, the CDR3 is TGTGCCAGCAGTCCCCTAGGAGGGTCGAACACCGGGGAGCTGTTTTTT. This translates into CASSPLGGSNTGELFF.